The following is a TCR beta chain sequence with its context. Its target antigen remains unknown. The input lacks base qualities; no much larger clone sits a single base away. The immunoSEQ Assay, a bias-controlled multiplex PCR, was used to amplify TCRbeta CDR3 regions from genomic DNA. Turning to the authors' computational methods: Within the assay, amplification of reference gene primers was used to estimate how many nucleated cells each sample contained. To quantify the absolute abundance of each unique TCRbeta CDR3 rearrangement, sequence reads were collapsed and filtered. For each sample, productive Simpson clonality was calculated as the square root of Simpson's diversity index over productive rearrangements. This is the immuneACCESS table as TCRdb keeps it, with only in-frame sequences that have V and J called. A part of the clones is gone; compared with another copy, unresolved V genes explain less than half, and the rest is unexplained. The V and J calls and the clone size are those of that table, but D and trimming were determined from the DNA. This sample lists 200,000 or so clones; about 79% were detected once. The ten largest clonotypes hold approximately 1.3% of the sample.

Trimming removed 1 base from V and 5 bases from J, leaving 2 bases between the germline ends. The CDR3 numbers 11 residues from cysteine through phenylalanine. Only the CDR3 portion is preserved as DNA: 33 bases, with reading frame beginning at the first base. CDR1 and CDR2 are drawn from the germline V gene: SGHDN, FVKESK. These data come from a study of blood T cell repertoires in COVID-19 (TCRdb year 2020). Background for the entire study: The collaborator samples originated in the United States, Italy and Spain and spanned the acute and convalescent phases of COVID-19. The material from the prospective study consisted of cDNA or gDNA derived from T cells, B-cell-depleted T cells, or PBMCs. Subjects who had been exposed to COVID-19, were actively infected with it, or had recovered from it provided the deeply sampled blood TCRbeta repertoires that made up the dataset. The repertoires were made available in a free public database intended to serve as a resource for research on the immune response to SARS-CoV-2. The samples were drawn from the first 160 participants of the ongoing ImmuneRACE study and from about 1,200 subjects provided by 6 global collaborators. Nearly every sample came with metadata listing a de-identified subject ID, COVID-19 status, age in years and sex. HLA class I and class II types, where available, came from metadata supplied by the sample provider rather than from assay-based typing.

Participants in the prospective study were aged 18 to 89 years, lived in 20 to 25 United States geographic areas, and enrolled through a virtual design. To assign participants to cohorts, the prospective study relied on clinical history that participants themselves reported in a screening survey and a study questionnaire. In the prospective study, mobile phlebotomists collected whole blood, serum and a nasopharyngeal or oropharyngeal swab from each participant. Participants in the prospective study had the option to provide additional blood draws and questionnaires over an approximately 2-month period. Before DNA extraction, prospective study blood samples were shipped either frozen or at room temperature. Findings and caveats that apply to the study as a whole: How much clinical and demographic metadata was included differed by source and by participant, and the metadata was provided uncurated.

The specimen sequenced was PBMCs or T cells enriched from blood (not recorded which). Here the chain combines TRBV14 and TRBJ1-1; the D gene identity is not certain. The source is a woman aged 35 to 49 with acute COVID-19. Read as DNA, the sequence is TGTGCCAGCAGCCAAGTAACTGAAGCTTTCTTT. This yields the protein CASSQVTEAFF.